This T cell receptor (beta chain) was identified during a study of T cells in Graves' hyperthyroidism and ophthalmopathy (dated by TCRdb to about 2019). General notes on the study: Peripheral blood was collected at initial diagnosis, before any treatment. To identify TCR V-J signatures that set the groups apart, the researchers used a discovery cohort of roughly 100 patients, made up of 43 with Graves' ophthalmopathy and approximately 57 with stable Graves' hyperthyroidism. Prospective prediction of ophthalmopathy was tested in an independent validation cohort of 18 to 20 hyperthyroidism patients and some 17 patients who later progressed to ophthalmopathy. For training and testing, the 100 patients in the discovery cohort were randomly divided in a 7:3 ratio. Thyroid tissue and blood T-cell repertoires from over 5 Graves' hyperthyroidism patients were also compared in the study. After sampling, hyperthyroidism patients received methimazole starting at 30 mg daily, and ophthalmopathy patients received high-dose intravenous methylprednisolone. The paper describes TCR Vbeta CDR3 sequencing of fewer than 150 peripheral blood samples, made up of about 40 ophthalmopathy patients, roughly 72 hyperthyroidism patients and 17 progressor patients. What the authors observed across the whole study: Sample size was not statistically predetermined, and blinding of investigators to group allocation was not performed. Most expanded thyroid clonotypes (frequency above 0.001) were also detected in blood, a finding suggesting that blood repertoires may reflect thyroid immune responses. In validation, the model predicted progression to ophthalmopathy with approximately 71% sensitivity and 72% to 85% specificity, a median of 6.5 months before onset. A 13 V-J signature model separated ophthalmopathy from stable hyperthyroidism, with approximately 87% sensitivity and 81.08% specificity in cross-validation and 80%/75% in testing.

The TCR beta CDR3 regions were amplified from RNA transcripts. A first-round RT-PCR of the TCR CDR3 used the HTBI primer set with the Qiagen OneStep RT-PCR kit. The libraries were constructed in a second round of multiplex PCR and then size-selected and purified. The libraries were sequenced on an Illumina HiSeq2000 using paired-end 100 bp reads. In the authors' own workflow: SOAPnuke was used to process the raw data, removing reads that contained adapters or uncalled bases, had a mean Phred below 15, or lacked an exact match to the constant primer or identifier. High-quality paired reads were merged using COPE v1.2.5, and each unique nucleotide sequence was defined as a clonotype. MiTCR v1.1 was used to align clonotypes to the IMGT TRBV, TRBD and TRBJ reference segments. Only V-J combinations with frequency above 0.0001, covering about 99% of repertoires, were analysed. A TCS score was defined as the ratio of F50 (clonal expansion) to E x V (chaos), with BLOSUM62-based TCRdist applied between CDR3 peptides within each V-J. Welch's t-statistics and random forest reduced around 550 V-J features to 10 to 15, which were used in a naive Bayes classifier (R e1071). TCRdb's own reprocessing of the public reads used fastp at Q25 and MiXCR and kept productive beta chains. For every CDR3 protein sequence, its rows merge into one entry that carries the most common genes and DNA. These V and J calls rely on TCRdb rather than the paper's analysis. The sample includes approximately 300,000 distinct CDR3 sequences, with over 15% observed a single time. The ten largest clonotypes hold roughly 50% of the sample.

Ophthalmopathy patients had moderately to severely active disease, Clinical Activity Score of at least 3, NOSPECS grade of at least 4, and duration under 3 months. Any patient with an uncontrolled infection, another autoimmune disease, pregnancy or lactation was excluded. Diagnoses relied on clinical symptoms, serum thyroxine and TRAb, thyroid ultrasound and orbital computed tomography. PBMCs were isolated from roughly 10 ml of fresh peripheral blood by Ficoll-Paque density gradient centrifugation. Trizol reagent was used to extract total RNA, and RNA quality was then checked on an Agilent 2100 Bioanalyzer. This clonotype was recorded at least ten times. The antigen it binds to is not known. Per-nucleotide qualities are absent, and no much larger clonotype sits a single base away. The CDR1 and CDR2 encoded by the germline V gene are SGHRS and YFSETQ. Inclusive of the bounding cysteine and phenylalanine, the CDR3 is 15 residues long. Only the CDR3 portion is preserved as DNA: 45 bases, with reading frame beginning at the first base. V is cut back by 4 bases and J by 10 bases, with 8 bases in the junction unmatched.

Sequenced material: blood. The chain uses TRBV5-1 and TRBJ2-1, and 13 junction bases match TRBD2. The receptor was isolated from a woman aged 55 to 70 with Graves' ophthalmopathy. Here is the DNA: TGCGCCAGCAGCCACGGACTAGCGGGAGATCTAGAGCAGTTCTTC. Translation gives CASSHGLAGDLEQFF.